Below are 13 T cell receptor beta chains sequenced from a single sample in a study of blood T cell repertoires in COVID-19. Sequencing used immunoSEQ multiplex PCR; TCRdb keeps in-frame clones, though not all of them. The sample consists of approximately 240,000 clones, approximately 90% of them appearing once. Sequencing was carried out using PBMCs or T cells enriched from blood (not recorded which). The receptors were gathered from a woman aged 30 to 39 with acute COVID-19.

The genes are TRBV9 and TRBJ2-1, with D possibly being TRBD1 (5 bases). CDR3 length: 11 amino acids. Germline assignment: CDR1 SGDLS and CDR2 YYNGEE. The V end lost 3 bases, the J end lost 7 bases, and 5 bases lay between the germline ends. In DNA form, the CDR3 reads TGTGCCAGCAGCGAGGGGAATGAGCAGTTCTTC. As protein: CASSEGNEQFF.

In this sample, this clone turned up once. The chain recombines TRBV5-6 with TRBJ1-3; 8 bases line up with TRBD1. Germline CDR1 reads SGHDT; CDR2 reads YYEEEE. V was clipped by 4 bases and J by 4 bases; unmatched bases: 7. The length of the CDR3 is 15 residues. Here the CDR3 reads CASSRLGQGGNTIYF. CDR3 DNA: TGTGCCAGCAGCCGACTCGGACAGGGCGGAAACACCATATATTTT.

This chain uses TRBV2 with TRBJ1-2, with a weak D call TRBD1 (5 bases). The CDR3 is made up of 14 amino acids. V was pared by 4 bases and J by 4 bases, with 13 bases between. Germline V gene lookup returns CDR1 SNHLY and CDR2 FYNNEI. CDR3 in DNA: TGTGCCAGCAGTGGGGGCGGGGGGAGCTATGGCTACACCTTC. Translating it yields CASSGGGGSYGYTF.

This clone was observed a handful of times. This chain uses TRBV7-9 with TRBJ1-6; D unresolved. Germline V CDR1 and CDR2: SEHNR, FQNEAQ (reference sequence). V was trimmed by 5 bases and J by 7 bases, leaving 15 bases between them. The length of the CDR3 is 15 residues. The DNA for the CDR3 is TGTGCCAGCAGCCTAGAGACGCCGCGGAATTCACCCCTCCACTTT. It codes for CASSLETPRNSPLHF.

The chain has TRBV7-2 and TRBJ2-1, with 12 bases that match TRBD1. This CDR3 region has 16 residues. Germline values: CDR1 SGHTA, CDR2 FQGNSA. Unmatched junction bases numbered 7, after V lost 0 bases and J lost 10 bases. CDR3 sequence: CASSLASGQGAREQFF. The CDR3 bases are TGTGCCAGCAGCTTAGCCTCGGGACAGGGGGCGAGAGAGCAGTTCTTC.

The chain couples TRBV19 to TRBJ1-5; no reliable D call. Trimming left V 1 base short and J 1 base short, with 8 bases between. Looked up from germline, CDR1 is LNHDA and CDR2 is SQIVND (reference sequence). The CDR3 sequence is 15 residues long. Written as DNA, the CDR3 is TGTGCCAGTAGTATAGTATACAAGAGCAATCAGCCCCAGCATTTT. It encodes CASSIVYKSNQPQHF.

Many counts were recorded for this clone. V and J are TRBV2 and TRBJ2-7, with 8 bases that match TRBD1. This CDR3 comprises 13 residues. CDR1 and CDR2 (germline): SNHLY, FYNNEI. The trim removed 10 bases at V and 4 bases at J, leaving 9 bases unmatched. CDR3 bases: TGTGCCAACGACAGGGGCCCCGGGTACGAGCAGTACTTC. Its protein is CANDRGPGYEQYF.

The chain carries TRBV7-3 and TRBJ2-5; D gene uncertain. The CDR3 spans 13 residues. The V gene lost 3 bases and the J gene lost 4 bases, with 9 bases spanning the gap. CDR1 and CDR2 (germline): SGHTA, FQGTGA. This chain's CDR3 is CASSFQAAETQYF. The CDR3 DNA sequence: TGTGCCAGCAGCTTCCAGGCAGCAGAGACCCAGTACTTC.

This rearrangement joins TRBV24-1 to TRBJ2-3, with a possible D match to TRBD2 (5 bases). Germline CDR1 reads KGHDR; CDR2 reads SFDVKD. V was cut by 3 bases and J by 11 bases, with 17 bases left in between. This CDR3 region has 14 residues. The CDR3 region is CATSDPGPGEGQYF. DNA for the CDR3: TGTGCCACCAGTGATCCGGGCCCCGGGGAAGGGCAGTATTTT.

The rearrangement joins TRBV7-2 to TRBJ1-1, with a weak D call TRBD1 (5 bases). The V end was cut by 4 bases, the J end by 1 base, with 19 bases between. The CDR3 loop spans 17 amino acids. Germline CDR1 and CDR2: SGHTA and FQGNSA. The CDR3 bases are TGTGCCAGCAGCTACATAGCCGGGGGGACTTCGAACACTGAAGCTTTCTTT. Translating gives CASSYIAGGTSNTEAFF.

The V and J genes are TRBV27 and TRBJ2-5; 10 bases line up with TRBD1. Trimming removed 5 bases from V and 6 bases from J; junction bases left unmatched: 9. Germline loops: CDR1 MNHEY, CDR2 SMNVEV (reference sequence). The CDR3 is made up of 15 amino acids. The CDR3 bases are TGTGCCAGCAGTCCCTATACTGACAGGGGGCAGACCCAGTACTTC. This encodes CASSPYTDRGQTQYF.

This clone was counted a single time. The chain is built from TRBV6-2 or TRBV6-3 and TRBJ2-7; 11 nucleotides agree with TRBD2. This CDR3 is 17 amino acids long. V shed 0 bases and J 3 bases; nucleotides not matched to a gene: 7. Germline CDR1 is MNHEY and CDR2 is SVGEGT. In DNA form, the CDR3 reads TGTGCCAGCAGTTACTCGGAAGGGCTAGCGGGAGGCTACGAGCAGTACTTC. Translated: CASSYSEGLAGGYEQYF.

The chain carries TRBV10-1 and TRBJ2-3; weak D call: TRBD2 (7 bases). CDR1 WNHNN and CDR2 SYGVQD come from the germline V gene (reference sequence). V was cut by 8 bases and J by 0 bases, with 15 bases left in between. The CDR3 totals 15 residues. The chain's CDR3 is CASSEGRGSTDTQYF. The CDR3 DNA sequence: TGCGCCAGCTCGGAAGGGAGGGGGAGCACAGATACGCAGTATTTT.